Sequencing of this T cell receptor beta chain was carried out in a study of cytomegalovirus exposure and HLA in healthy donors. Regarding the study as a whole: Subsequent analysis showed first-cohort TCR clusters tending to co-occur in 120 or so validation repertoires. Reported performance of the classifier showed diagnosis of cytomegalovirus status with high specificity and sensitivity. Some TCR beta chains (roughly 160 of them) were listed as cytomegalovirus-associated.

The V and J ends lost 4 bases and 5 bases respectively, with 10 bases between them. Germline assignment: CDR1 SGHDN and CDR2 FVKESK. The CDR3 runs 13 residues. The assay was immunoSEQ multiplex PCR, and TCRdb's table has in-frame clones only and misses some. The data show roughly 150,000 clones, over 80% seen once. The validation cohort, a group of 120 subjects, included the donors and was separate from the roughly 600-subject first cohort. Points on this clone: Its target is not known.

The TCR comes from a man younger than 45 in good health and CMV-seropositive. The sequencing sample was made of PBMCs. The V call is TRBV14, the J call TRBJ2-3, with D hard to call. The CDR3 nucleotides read TGTGCCAGCAGCCCCCACTTCCGAGATACGCAGTATTTT. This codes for CASSPHFRDTQYF.